This entry is about one T cell receptor (beta chain). The sample is drawn from a study of blood T cell repertoires in COVID-19. The V end was cut by 0 bases, the J end by 3 bases, with 11 bases between. This CDR3 region has 15 residues. Per the germline V gene, CDR1 is SGHTS and CDR2 is YDEGEE. Two negative PCRs, clearance, or symptom resolution were required of recovered Cohort 3 donors. In the original analysis: The assay estimated nucleated cells by amplifying reference gene primers. TCRdb keeps only in-frame clones here, not all; method: immunoSEQ multiplex PCR. V and J calls and clone size are those listed in that table; D and trimming were worked out from the DNA. Among 250,000 or so clones listed, roughly 84% were seen once.

The receptor's source is a man between 45 and 60 years old who had recovered from COVID-19. Sequenced: PBMCs or T cells enriched from blood (not recorded which). This chain connects TRBV5-8 to TRBJ2-3, with D maybe TRBD2 (7 bases). As DNA, the CDR3 is TGTGCCAGCAGCTTGGCCGGGGGGCTAACAGATACGCAGTATTTT. It specifies CASSLAGGLTDTQYF.